One and the same sample provided the 27 T cell receptor beta chains below, sequenced in a study of PD-L1 blockade in urothelial cancer. Profiled with immunoSEQ multiplex PCR; TCRdb holds only in-frame clones, not every one. The data hold 35,000 to 45,000 clones, with 35% to 40% observed a single time. The source material was tumor tissue, sampled before atezolizumab (anti-PD-L1) treatment. The source is a man aged 55 to 69 with urothelial cancer.

The chain uses TRBV19 and TRBJ1-2; TRBD1 is a possible D gene (5 bases). The CDR3 has 13 residues. Germline CDR1 and CDR2: LNHDA and SQIVND (reference sequence). Trimming took off 5 bases at V and 4 bases at J, with 11 bases between the two ends. CDR3 nucleotides: TGTGCCAGTAGTTCTCAGGGTGGCTATGGCTACACCTTC. It encodes CASSSQGGYGYTF.

The sample holds a few counts of this clone. The gene calls are TRBV10-3 and TRBJ1-3; the match to TRBD1 covers 8 bases. This CDR3 spans 14 amino acids. V shed 6 bases and J 3 bases; nucleotides not matched to a gene: 4. Germline V gene lookup returns CDR1 ENHRY and CDR2 SYGVKD. The CDR3 sequence: CAISDRGGGNTIYF. As DNA, the CDR3 is TGTGCCATCAGCGACAGGGGCGGTGGAAACACCATATATTTT.

The chain links TRBV29-1 to TRBJ2-5, with 8 bases aligning to TRBD1. The CDR3 has 14 residues. Losses at the gene ends were 6 bases for V and 0 bases for J; bases not matched to a gene: 6. The V gene's germline CDR1 is SQVTM and CDR2 ANQGSEA. The chain's CDR3 is CSVAGQGYQETQYF. The CDR3 region has the DNA TGCAGCGTCGCCGGACAGGGCTACCAAGAGACCCAGTACTTC.

The chain has TRBV9 and TRBJ1-2; TRBD1 might be the D (5 bases). Between the trimmed V and J ends, which lost 4 bases and 4 bases, there was a span of 17 bases. Germline assignment: CDR1 SGDLS and CDR2 YYNGEE. CDR3 length: 15 residues. CDR3 sequence (DNA): TGTGCCAGCAGCCCCCGCGAATCGGGGCGCTATGGCTACACCTTC. Translated, it gives CASSPRESGRYGYTF.

This clone was picked up a small number of times. The V gene is TRBV9, the J gene TRBJ2-4; the D gene is possibly TRBD1 (5 bases). V was clipped by 1 base and J by 0 bases, with 14 bases between them. The CDR3 length is 17 residues. CDR1 is SGDLS, CDR2 YYNGEE, per germline. CDR3 loop: CASSVSDSGLAKNIQYF. CDR3 coding DNA: TGTGCCAGCAGCGTATCGGATTCAGGGTTAGCCAAAAACATTCAGTACTTC.

The rearrangement links TRBV23-1 to TRBJ2-1; 8 bases agree with TRBD2. TRBV23-1 is classed as an ORF, of uncertain function. J lost 3 bases, V lost 6 bases, and 7 bases had no gene match. CDR3 size: 15 residues. Here the CDR3 DNA reads TGCGCCAGCAGCCAAGCCCTAGCGGGCTACAATGAGCAGTTCTTC. This sequence encodes CASSQALAGYNEQFF.

This clone was counted only a few times. One junction end does not reproduce the germline sequence, and a read error may be involved. The V call is TRBV6-8, the J call TRBJ2-6, with 7 bases identical to TRBD1. The CDR3 contains 15 residues. Germline V gene sequence: CDR1 MNHGY, CDR2 SAAAGT. For the CDR3, the DNA is TGTGCCATCAGTGGACAGGACGATGGGGCCAACGTCCTGACTTTC. Translation gives CAISGQDDGANVLTF.

The chain recombines TRBV7-5 with TRBJ2-2; TRBD2, as called in the table, went unchecked against the DNA. TRBV7-5 is described as a pseudogene. The CDR3 covers 16 residues. The CDR3 protein is CASSLVGGTNTGELFF. The CDR3 region has the DNA TGTGCCAGCAGCTTAGTTGGCGGGACGAACACCGGGGAGCTGTTTTTT.

This sequence joins TRBV6-8 and TRBJ2-1; 13 nucleotides agree with TRBD2. Per germline, CDR1 MNHGY and CDR2 SAAAGT. This CDR3 is built from 15 residues. The trim removed 7 bases at V and 9 bases at J, leaving 9 bases unmatched. The CDR3 region is CASKAGTSGIGEQFF. In DNA form, the CDR3 reads TGTGCCAGCAAGGCCGGGACTAGCGGGATTGGTGAGCAGTTCTTC.

In this sample, this clone turned up once. This chain joins TRBV18 and TRBJ1-4; tentative D call: TRBD1 (6 bases). Germline-derived CDR1 and CDR2 are KGHSH and LQKENI. Deletions cut 0 bases from V and 10 bases from J, with 18 bases between. The length of the CDR3 is 16 residues. The CDR3 sequence: CASSPPLDRSYGKLFF. CDR3 coding DNA: TGTGCCAGCTCACCACCGTTGGACAGAAGCTACGGAAAACTGTTTTTT. Filled out from reference TRBV18 and TRBJ1-4, the complete variable domain reads NAGVMQNPRHLVRRRGQEARLRCSPMKGHSHVYWYRQLPEEGLKFMVYLQKENIIDESGMPKERFSAEFPKEGPSILRIQQVVRGDSAAYFCASSPPLDRSYGKLFFGSGTQLSVL.

V is TRBV29-1 and J is TRBJ2-5; TRBD1 agrees at 10 bases. The V and J ends lost 7 bases and 4 bases, in that order; junction bases with no gene match: 3. CDR3 length equals 12 residues. From germline, CDR1 is SQVTM and CDR2 ANQGSEA. CDR3 nucleotide sequence: TGCAGCGGGGACAGGGGACGAGAGACCCAGTACTTC. Amino acid sequence: CSGDRGRETQYF.

This clone was counted between two and nine times. The rearrangement uses TRBV9 and TRBJ1-6; weak D call: TRBD1 (6 bases). Trimming left V 4 bases short and J 9 bases short, with 14 bases between. The CDR3 contains 14 residues. Germline values: CDR1 SGDLS, CDR2 YYNGEE. The CDR3 DNA follows: TGTGCCAGCAGCTCAGGACAGTTTCCTTCACCCCTCCACTTT. Residues: CASSSGQFPSPLHF.

In its sample, this clone was seen a few times. The chain employs TRBV6-8 and TRBJ1-2; D is undetermined. Germline V gives CDR1 MNHGY, CDR2 SAAAGT. This CDR3 region has 12 residues. With 2 bases removed from V and 8 bases from J, the gap between germline ends came to 9 bases. CDR3 in amino acids: CASSYLGQGYTF. Here the CDR3 DNA reads TGTGCCAGCAGTTACCTGGGCCAAGGCTACACCTTC.

The gene calls are TRBV19 and TRBJ2-6; tentative D call: TRBD1 (5 bases). CDR1 is LNHDA and CDR2 is SQIVND in the germline V gene (reference sequence). The CDR3 runs 17 residues. Trimming removed 5 bases from V and 0 bases from J, with 14 bases in between. CDR3 loop: CASSSTDRSSGANVLTF. CDR3 bases: TGTGCCAGTAGTTCGACCGACAGAAGCTCTGGGGCCAACGTCCTGACTTTC.

This clone was observed a few times. V gene TRBV6-7 combines with J gene TRBJ1-5; weak D call: TRBD1 (5 bases). TRBV6-7 has ORF status, its function being uncertain. The CDR3 runs 14 residues. V lost 2 bases to trimming and J lost 6 bases, with 11 bases between them. As DNA, the CDR3 is TGTGCCAGCAGTTACGCAGGGCTAGGTCAGCCCCAGCATTTT. Translating gives CASSYAGLGQPQHF.

This clone was seen a handful of times. The chain has TRBV6-7 and TRBJ1-6, with D maybe TRBD1 (5 bases). TRBV6-7 is an ORF for which the function is uncertain. V was pared by 7 bases and J by 9 bases, with 13 bases between. The CDR3 length is 13 residues. CDR3 amino acids: CASNEAGFSPLHF. The CDR3 DNA reads TGTGCCAGCAATGAAGCAGGGTTTTCACCCCTCCACTTT.

This clone has a handful of counts. The chain carries TRBV9 and TRBJ2-1, with TRBD2 matching 10 bases. The CDR3 loop spans 14 amino acids. After removal of 5 bases from V and 7 bases from J, the junction contained 6 bases not matched to a gene. Germline CDR1 and CDR2: SGDLS and YYNGEE. CDR3 nucleotides: TGTGCCAGCAGTTTCCTAGCGGGGGTAAATGAGCAGTTCTTC. It translates to CASSFLAGVNEQFF.

J is TRBJ1-2 and V is TRBV5-1, with D unclear. This CDR3 region has 14 residues. V was clipped by 4 bases and J by 4 bases, with 14 bases between them. Germline V CDR1 and CDR2: SGHRS, YFSETQ. The DNA for the CDR3 is TGCGCCAGCAGCGAGGACGGGTTGTCCTATGGCTACACCTTC. As protein: CASSEDGLSYGYTF.

The genes are TRBV28 and TRBJ2-7; a weak D match, TRBD2 (6 bases). The germline V gene has CDR1 MDHEN and CDR2 SYDVKM. The CDR3 loop spans 14 amino acids. Trimming left V 8 bases short and J 4 bases short, with 18 bases between. DNA of the CDR3: TGTGCCAGCTTCCCGGGAGTCGGAGTATACGAGCAGTACTTC. Its protein product is CASFPGVGVYEQYF.

This clone appeared many times. The V and J genes are TRBV11-3 and TRBJ2-3, with 9 bases identical to TRBD2. CDR1 and CDR2 (germline): SGHNT, YENEEA. This CDR3 contains 16 residues. Trimming at V came to 4 bases and at J to 2 bases, leaving 7 bases not matched to a gene. CDR3 nucleotide sequence: TGTGCCAGCAGCTGGGGACTAGCCGATATCACAGATACGCAGTATTTT. Translated, it gives CASSWGLADITDTQYF.

This clone showed up just a few times. The junction shows a germline mismatch at one end, possibly a read error. The chain joins TRBV11-3 to TRBJ2-2, with 10 bases aligning to TRBD1. The CDR3 spans 15 residues. Germline CDR1 reads SGHNT; CDR2 reads YENEEA. CDR3: CASSIDRGLSGELFF. The CDR3 bases are TGTGCCAGCAGCATAGACAGGGGGCTAAGCGGGGAGCTGTTTTTT.

This chain joins TRBV9 and TRBJ2-3; D is possibly TRBD2 (5 bases). Germline V gene data show CDR1 as SGDLS and CDR2 as YYNGEE. The CDR3 is 17 residues long. Trimming removed 6 bases from V and 0 bases from J, with 20 bases in between. This CDR3 reads CASIEGIRQTSTDTQYF. The CDR3 bases are TGTGCCAGCATAGAGGGAATTAGGCAAACTAGCACAGATACGCAGTATTTT.

The table lists this clone with many counts. V gene TRBV11-3 combines with J gene TRBJ2-6, with D maybe TRBD2 (6 bases). The germline V gene has CDR1 SGHNT and CDR2 YENEEA. V was shortened by 7 bases and J by 9 bases, with 16 bases between the two germline ends. The CDR3 sequence is 14 residues long. In DNA, the CDR3 is TGTGCCAGCACCCCCCGCAGGGAGGTCAACGTCCTGACTTTC. Amino acid sequence: CASTPRREVNVLTF.

A few counts support this clone. The V gene is TRBV5-8, the J gene TRBJ2-2; D ambiguous. The ends were cut back, 3 bases at V and 6 bases at J, with 9 bases in the middle. There are 13 residues in the CDR3. In germline, CDR1 is SGHTS, CDR2 YDEGEE. The CDR3 is CASSSRYSGELFF. The CDR3 region has the DNA TGTGCCAGCAGCTCCCGGTATTCCGGGGAGCTGTTTTTT.

The CDR3 nucleotides are TGTGCCAGCAGCGAATTAGCGGGCCGCAATGAGCAGTTCTTC. It codes for CASSELAGRNEQFF. The chain combines TRBV11-3 with TRBJ2-1; 7 bases map to TRBD2. Trimming at V came to 5 bases and at J to 6 bases, leaving 7 bases not matched to a gene. This CDR3 is 14 amino acids long. Per the germline V gene, CDR1 is SGHNT and CDR2 is YENEEA.

This clone was detected ten times or more. The chain links TRBV18 to TRBJ1-4, with unresolved D. Germline V CDR1 and CDR2: KGHSH, LQKENI. The V and J ends lost 3 bases and 8 bases respectively, with 13 bases between them. The CDR3 has 14 residues. The DNA of the CDR3 is TGTGCCAGCTCACCTTCAACCGGCGGGGAAAAACTGTTTTTT. Amino acid sequence: CASSPSTGGEKLFF. The full variable domain, rest sourced from reference TRBV18 and TRBJ1-4, is NAGVMQNPRHLVRRRGQEARLRCSPMKGHSHVYWYRQLPEEGLKFMVYLQKENIIDESGMPKERFSAEFPKEGPSILRIQQVVRGDSAAYFCASSPSTGGEKLFFGSGTQLSVL.

This clone was detected many times. The chain has TRBV9 and TRBJ1-1; 10 positions match TRBD1. The junction had 10 bases not matched to a gene; V was cut back by 3 bases and J by 8 bases. CDR1 is SGDLS and CDR2 is YYNGEE in the germline V gene. The CDR3 runs 15 residues. The CDR3 DNA sequence: TGTGCCAGCAGCGCACATCCGGGACAGGGGATCGAAGCTTTCTTT. Encoded protein: CASSAHPGQGIEAFF.